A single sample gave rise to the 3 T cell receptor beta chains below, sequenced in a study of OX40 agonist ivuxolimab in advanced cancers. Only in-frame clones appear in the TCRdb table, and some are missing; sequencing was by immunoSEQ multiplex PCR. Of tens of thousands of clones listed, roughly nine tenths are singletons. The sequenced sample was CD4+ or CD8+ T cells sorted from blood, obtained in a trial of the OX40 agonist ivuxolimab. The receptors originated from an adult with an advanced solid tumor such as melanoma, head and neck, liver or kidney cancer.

In DNA, the CDR3 is TGTGCCATCAGTGAACTAGCGGGAGGAAGTTACGAGCAGTACTTC. It encodes CAISELAGGSYEQYF. The V and J genes are TRBV10-3 and TRBJ2-7; TRBD2 agrees at 12 bases. With V trimmed by 3 bases and J by 4 bases, 4 bases remained unmatched. Germline CDR1 is ENHRY and CDR2 is SYGVKD. This CDR3 has 15 amino acids.

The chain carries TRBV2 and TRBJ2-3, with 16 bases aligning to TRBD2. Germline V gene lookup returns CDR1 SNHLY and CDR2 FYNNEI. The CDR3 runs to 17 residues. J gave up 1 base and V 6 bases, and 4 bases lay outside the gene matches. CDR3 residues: CASRPGLAGGGTDTQYF. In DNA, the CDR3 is TGTGCCAGCAGACCGGGACTAGCGGGAGGGGGCACAGATACGCAGTATTTT.

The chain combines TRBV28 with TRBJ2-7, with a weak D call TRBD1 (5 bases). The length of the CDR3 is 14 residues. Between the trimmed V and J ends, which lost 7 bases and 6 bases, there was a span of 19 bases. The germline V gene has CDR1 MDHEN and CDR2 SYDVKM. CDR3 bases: TGTGCCAGCACCGAGACGCCGCTGGGGCGCGAGCAGTACTTC. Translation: CASTETPLGREQYF.